The rows below give T cell receptor beta chains drawn from one sample of a study of CD8+ T cells in alopecia areata. TCRdb's table, derived via immunoSEQ multiplex PCR, lists solely in-frame clones and lacks some. This sample has about 190,000 clones, with around 50% found just once. The sample was CD4+ T cells sorted from blood, taken at week 0. These receptor sequences come from a human donor with alopecia areata. The CDR3 runs from the conserved cysteine through the conserved F or W. D genes are given only for firm matches. Clone size is stated in some rows and not others, as once, few, many or a class when expanded.

J gene | V gene | clone size | D gene | CDR3 protein | CDR3 DNA
TRBJ2-5 | TRBV25-1 | . | . | CASSDRGTGRETQYF | TGTGCCAGCAGTGATCGGGGCACAGGCCGGGAGACCCAGTACTTC
TRBJ1-2 | TRBV7-2 | . | TRBD1 | CASSTRTGRNGYTF | TGTGCCAGCAGCACTCGGACAGGGCGTAATGGCTACACCTTC
TRBJ2-7 | TRBV6-5 | . | TRBD1 | CASSQDRDLYEQYF | TGTGCCAGCAGCCAGGACAGGGACCTTTACGAGCAGTACTTC
TRBJ2-5 | TRBV29-1 | once | TRBD1 | CSAAGVGTGQETQYF | TGCAGCGCCGCCGGGGTCGGGACAGGGCAAGAGACCCAGTACTTC
TRBJ2-7 | TRBV29-1 | . | . | CSVVGGTYEQYF | TGCAGCGTTGTCGGGGGCACCTACGAGCAGTACTTC
TRBJ1-2 | TRBV6-5 | few | . | CASSSTGGEGYTF | TGTGCCAGCAGTTCGACAGGCGGTGAGGGCTACACCTTC
TRBJ2-2 | TRBV2 | . | . | CASSERGGAPIRNTGELFF | TGTGCCAGCAGTGAACGAGGGGGGGCGCCCATTAGGAACACCGGGGAGCTGTTTTTT
TRBJ2-3 | TRBV2 | few | . | CASRRDLTDTQYF | TGTGCCAGCAGGCGGGACTTGACAGATACGCAGTATTTT
TRBJ1-1 | TRBV9 | few | TRBD1 | CASRKSGTAMNTEAFF | TGTGCCAGCAGGAAGAGCGGGACAGCTATGAACACTGAAGCTTTCTTT
TRBJ2-3 | TRBV29-1 | few | . | CSVEDLARGGDTQYF | TGCAGCGTTGAAGATTTGGCTAGAGGGGGAGATACGCAGTATTTT
TRBJ2-1 | TRBV2 | . | . | CASRKDYNEQFF | TGTGCCAGCAGGAAAGACTACAATGAGCAGTTCTTC
TRBJ2-5 | TRBV5-6 | few | . | CASSLYETQYF | TGTGCCAGCAGCTTGTACGAGACCCAGTACTTC